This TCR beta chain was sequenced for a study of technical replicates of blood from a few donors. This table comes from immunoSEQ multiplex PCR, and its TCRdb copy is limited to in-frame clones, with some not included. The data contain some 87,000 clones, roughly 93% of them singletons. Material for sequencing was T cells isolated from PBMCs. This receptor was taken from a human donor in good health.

The CDR3 protein is CASSRRLAGADEQYF. For the CDR3, the DNA is TGTGCCAGCAGCCGTCGACTAGCGGGAGCTGACGAGCAGTACTTC. The gene calls are TRBV6-5 and TRBJ2-7; 12 positions match TRBD2. The CDR3 totals 15 residues. Losses at the gene ends were 6 bases for V and 5 bases for J; bases not matched to a gene: 8. The germline CDR1 and CDR2 sequences are MNHEY and SVGAGI.